The clone carrying this T cell receptor beta chain was observed many times. The antigen is undetermined. The CDR3 is made up of 18 amino acids. This record comes from a study of blood T cells in healthy people across ages. Through a sample-barcoded 5' primer and a J-beta primer mix, a second PCR was run for roughly 7 to 12 cycles. A template-switch adaptor that had 12 random nucleotides put a tag on each cDNA molecule. TCRdb reprocessed the 5' RACE reads with MiXCR, giving one entry per CDR3 protein. Counted here are over 550,000 distinct CDR3 sequences, 25% to 30% occurring once; the ten biggest clones make up around 16%. The sample, roughly 9.5 milliliters of peripheral blood, was drawn from each donor. Whole-study findings and limits: Naive T cell percentage and TCR beta diversity correlated strongly. Lack of knowledge of donor CMV status possibly confounded expanded clonotype changes.

Sample: blood. This chain connects TRBV21-1 to TRBJ2-4; TRBD2, as called in the table, went unchecked against the DNA. TRBV21-1 is given as a pseudogene. The receptor comes from a woman older than 75 in good health. The DNA of the CDR3 is TGTGCCAGCAGCAAAGGTTTTAGCGGGGGATTAGCCAAAAACATTCAGTACTTC. Amino acid sequence: CASSKGFSGGLAKNIQYF.